This TCR beta chain was sequenced in a study of OX40 agonist ivuxolimab in advanced cancers. Study overall: It was ivuxolimab, an agonistic anti-OX40 (CD134) antibody, that patients were treated with. Three patients showed partial responses: one hepatocellular carcinoma and two cutaneous melanoma cases.

V gave up 5 bases and J gave up 2 bases; unmatched junction bases: 7. The CDR3 runs 15 residues. Germline CDR1 SEHNR, CDR2 FQNEAQ (reference sequence). Comment on this clone: As yet, its antigen is unknown.

The study, taken as a whole, reports: More expanded clones were found, on average, in CD8+ than in CD4+ T cells.

Libraries were prepared by immunoSEQ multiplex PCR; TCRdb keeps only in-frame clonotypes and omits some of them. Among 20,000 to 25,000 clones, 70% to 85% were seen once, and the ten largest hold about 24%. The V call is TRBV7-9, the J call TRBJ2-5; 8 bases align to TRBD1. Sequenced material: CD4+ or CD8+ T cells sorted from blood, taken in a trial of the OX40 agonist ivuxolimab. The sequence was collected from an adult with an advanced solid tumor such as melanoma, head and neck, liver or kidney cancer. The CDR3 sequence: CASSARQGTQETQYF. The CDR3 DNA reads TGTGCCAGCAGCGCCCGACAGGGGACGCAAGAGACCCAGTACTTC.